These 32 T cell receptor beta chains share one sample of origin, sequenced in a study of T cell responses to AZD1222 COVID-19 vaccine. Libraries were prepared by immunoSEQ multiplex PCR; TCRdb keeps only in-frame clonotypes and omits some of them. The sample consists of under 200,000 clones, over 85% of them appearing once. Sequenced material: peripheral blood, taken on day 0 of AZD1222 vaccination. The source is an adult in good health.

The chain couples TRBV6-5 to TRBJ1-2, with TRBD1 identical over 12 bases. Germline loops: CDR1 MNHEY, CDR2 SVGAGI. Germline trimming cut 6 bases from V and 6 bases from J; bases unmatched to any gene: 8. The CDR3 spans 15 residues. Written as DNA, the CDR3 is TGTGCCAGCAGCCTCAGGGGACAGGGGGCGGATGGCTACACCTTC. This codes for CASSLRGQGADGYTF.

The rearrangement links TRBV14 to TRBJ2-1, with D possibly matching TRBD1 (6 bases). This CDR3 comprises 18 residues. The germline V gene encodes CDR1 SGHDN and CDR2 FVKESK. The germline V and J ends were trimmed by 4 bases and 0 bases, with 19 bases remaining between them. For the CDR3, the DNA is TGTGCCAGCAGCCCAATACGGGGTAGGGGGAGCTCCTACAATGAGCAGTTCTTC. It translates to CASSPIRGRGSSYNEQFF.

The CDR3 is CASSSPYRDVREAFF. CDR3 DNA: TGTGCCAGCAGTTCCCCCTATCGGGACGTCCGTGAAGCTTTCTTT. The V call is TRBV28, the J call TRBJ1-1; tentatively, D is TRBD1 (5 bases). V lost 4 bases, J lost 7 bases, and 19 bases lay in between. This CDR3 region has 15 residues. Germline-derived CDR1 and CDR2 are MDHEN and SYDVKM. The whole variable domain, filled in from reference TRBV28 and TRBJ1-1, reads DVKVTQSSRYLVKRTGEKVFLECVQDMDHENMFWYRQDPGLGLRLIYFSYDVKMKEKGDIPEGYSVSREKKERFSLILESASTNQTSMYLCASSSPYRDVREAFFGQGTRLTVV.

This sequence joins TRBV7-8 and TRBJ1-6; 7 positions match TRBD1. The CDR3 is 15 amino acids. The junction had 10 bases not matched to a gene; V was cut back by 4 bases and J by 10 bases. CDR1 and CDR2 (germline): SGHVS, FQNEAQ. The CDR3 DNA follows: TGTGCCAGCAGCTATAACAGGGGTCCGGGGTCACCCCTCCACTTT. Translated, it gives CASSYNRGPGSPLHF.

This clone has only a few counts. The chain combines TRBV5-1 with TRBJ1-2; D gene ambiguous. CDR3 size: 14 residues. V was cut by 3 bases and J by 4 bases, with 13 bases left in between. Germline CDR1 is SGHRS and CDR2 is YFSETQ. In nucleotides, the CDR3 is TGCGCCAGCAGCTCTAACCAATTGAGCTATGGCTACACCTTC. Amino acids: CASSSNQLSYGYTF.

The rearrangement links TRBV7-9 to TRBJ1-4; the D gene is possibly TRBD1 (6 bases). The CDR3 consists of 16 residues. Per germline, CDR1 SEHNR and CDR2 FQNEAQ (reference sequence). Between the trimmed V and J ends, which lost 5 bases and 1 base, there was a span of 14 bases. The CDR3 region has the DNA TGTGCCAGCAGCGAACCAACCAGGGGAACTAATGAAAAACTGTTTTTT. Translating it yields CASSEPTRGTNEKLFF.

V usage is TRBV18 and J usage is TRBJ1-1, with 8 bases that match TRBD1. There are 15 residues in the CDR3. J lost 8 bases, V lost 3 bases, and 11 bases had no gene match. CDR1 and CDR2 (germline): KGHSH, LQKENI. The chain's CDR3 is CASSPPNRGKGEAFF. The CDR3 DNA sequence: TGTGCCAGCTCACCGCCGAACAGGGGGAAGGGAGAAGCTTTCTTT. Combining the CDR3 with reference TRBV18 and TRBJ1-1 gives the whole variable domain NAGVMQNPRHLVRRRGQEARLRCSPMKGHSHVYWYRQLPEEGLKFMVYLQKENIIDESGMPKERFSAEFPKEGPSILRIQQVVRGDSAAYFCASSPPNRGKGEAFFGQGTRLTVV.

The CDR3 DNA reads as TGCGCCAGCAGCTTGGGTGTGAAAAGCTATGGCTACACCTTC. This translates into CASSLGVKSYGYTF. The V gene is TRBV5-1, the J gene TRBJ1-2; D uncertain. Germline-derived CDR1 and CDR2 are SGHRS and YFSETQ. V was clipped by 0 bases and J by 4 bases, with 10 bases between them. This CDR3 region has 14 residues.

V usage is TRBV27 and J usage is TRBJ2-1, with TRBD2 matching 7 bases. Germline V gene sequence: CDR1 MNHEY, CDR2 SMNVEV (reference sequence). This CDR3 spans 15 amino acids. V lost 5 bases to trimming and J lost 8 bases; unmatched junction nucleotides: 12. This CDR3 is CASSPRTSAGDEQFF. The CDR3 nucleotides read TGTGCCAGCAGTCCGAGGACTAGTGCTGGGGATGAGCAGTTCTTC.

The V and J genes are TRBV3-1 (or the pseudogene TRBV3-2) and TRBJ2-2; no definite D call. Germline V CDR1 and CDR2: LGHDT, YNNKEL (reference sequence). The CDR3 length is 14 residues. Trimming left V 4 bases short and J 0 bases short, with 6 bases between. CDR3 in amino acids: CASSLRSNTGELFF. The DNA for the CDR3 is TGTGCCAGCAGCCTCCGATCGAACACCGGGGAGCTGTTTTTT.

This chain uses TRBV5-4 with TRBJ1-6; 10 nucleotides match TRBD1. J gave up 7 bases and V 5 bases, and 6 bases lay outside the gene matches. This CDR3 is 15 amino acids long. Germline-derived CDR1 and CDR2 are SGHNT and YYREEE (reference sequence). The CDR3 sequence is CASSSVGQGNSPLHF. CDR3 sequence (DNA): TGTGCCAGCAGTTCCGTGGGACAGGGGAATTCACCCCTCCACTTT.

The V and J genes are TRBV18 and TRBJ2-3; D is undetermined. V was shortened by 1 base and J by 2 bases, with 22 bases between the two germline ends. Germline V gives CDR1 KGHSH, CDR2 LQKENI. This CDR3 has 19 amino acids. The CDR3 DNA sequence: TGTGCCAGCTCACCACTTAATTCCAAGTACAGCATTTCCACAGATACGCAGTATTTT. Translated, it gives CASSPLNSKYSISTDTQYF.

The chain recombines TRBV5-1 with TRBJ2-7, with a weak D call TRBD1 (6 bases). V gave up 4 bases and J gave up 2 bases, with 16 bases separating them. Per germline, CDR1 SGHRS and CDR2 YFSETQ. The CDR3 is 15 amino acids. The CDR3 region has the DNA TGCGCCAGCAGCCCTGGACAGACCTCTACCTACGAGCAGTACTTC. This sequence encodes CASSPGQTSTYEQYF.

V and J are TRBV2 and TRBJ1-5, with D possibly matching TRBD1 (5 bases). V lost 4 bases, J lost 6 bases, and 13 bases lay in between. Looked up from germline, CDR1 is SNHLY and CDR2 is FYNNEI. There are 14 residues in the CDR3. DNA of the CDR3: TGTGCCAGCAGTGGCCGGGACGCGGTTCAGCCCCAGCATTTT. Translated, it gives CASSGRDAVQPQHF.

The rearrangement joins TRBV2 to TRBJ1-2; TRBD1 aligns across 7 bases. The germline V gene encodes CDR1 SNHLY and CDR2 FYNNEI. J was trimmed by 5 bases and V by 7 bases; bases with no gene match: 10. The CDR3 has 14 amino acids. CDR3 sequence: CASKRQGVSYGYTF. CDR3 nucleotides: TGTGCCAGCAAAAGGCAGGGGGTTTCATATGGCTACACCTTC.

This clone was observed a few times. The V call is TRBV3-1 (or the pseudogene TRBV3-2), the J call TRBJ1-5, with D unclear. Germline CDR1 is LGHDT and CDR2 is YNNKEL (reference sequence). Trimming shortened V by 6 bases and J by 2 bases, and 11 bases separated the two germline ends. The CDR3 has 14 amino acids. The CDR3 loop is CASSHGRGNQPQHF. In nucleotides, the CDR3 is TGTGCCAGCAGTCACGGCCGAGGCAATCAGCCCCAGCATTTT.

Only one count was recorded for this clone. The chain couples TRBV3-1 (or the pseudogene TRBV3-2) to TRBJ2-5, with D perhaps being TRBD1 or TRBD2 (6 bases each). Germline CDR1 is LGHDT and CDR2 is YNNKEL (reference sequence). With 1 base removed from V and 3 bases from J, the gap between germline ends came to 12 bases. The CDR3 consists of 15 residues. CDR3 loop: CASSQGGAVKETQYF. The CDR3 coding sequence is TGTGCCAGCAGCCAAGGGGGGGCAGTTAAAGAGACCCAGTACTTC.

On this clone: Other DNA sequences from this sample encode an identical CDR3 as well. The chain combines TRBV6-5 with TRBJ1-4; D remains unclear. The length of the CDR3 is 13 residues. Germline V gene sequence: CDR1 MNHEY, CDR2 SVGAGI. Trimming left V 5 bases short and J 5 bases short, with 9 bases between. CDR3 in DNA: TGTGCCAGCAGTCGCGGTACGAATGAAAAACTGTTTTTT. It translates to CASSRGTNEKLFF.

The CDR3 sequence is CASSDWGADVSGYTF. The CDR3 region has the DNA TGTGCCAGCAGTGACTGGGGAGCAGACGTCTCTGGCTACACCTTC. The genes are TRBV6-4 and TRBJ1-2; unclear D gene. The V gene's germline CDR1 is MRHNA and CDR2 SNTAGT. V lost 1 base, J lost 7 bases, and 16 bases lay in between. This CDR3 is built from 15 residues.

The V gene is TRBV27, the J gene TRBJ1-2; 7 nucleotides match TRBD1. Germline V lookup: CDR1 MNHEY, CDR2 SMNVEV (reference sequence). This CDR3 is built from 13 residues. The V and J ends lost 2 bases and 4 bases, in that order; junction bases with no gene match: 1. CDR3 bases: TGTGCCAGCAGTTTAGCAGGGGGCTATGGCTACACCTTC. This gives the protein CASSLAGGYGYTF.

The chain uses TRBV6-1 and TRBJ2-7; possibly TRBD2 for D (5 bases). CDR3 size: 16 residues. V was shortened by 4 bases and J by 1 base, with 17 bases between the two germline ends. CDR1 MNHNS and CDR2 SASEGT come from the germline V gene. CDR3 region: CASSAGKETLSYEQYF. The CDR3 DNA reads TGTGCCAGCAGTGCGGGGAAGGAGACTTTATCCTACGAGCAGTACTTC.

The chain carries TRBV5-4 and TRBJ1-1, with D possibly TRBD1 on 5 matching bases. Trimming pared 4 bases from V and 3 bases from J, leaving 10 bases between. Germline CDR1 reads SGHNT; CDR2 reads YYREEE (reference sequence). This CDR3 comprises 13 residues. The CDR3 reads CASSPWGYTEAFF. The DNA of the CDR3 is TGTGCCAGCAGCCCGTGGGGGTACACTGAAGCTTTCTTT.

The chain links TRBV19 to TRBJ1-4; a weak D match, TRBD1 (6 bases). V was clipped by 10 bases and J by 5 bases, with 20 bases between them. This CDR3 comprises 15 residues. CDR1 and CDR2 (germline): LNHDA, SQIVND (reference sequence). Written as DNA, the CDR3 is TGTGCCACTAAGGATAGGGGACAACTCAATGAAAAACTGTTTTTT. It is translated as CATKDRGQLNEKLFF.

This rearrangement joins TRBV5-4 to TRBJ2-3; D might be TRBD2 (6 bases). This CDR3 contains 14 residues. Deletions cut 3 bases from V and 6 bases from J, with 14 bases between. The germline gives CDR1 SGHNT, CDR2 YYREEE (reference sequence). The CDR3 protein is CASSSGGGSDTQYF. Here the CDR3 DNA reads TGTGCCAGCAGCTCAGGTGGGGGGTCCGATACGCAGTATTTT. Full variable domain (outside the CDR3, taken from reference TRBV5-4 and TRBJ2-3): ETGVTQSPTHLIKTRGQQVTLRCSSQSGHNTVSWYQQALGQGPQFIFQYYREEENGRGNFPPRFSGLQFPNYSSELNVNALELDDSALYLCASSSGGGSDTQYFGPGTRLTVL.

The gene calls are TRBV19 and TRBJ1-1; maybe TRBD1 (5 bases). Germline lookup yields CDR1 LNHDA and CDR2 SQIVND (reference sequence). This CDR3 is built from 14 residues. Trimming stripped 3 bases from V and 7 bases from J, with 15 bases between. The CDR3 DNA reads TGTGCCAGTAGTATCGCAGGGAGGTGGGTTGAAGCTTTCTTT. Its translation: CASSIAGRWVEAFF.

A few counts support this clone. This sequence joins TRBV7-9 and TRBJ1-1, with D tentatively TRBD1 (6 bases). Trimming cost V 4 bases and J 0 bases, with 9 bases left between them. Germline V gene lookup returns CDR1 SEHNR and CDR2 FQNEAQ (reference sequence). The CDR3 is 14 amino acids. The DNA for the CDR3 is TGTGCCAGCAGCTGGGACACAATGAACACTGAAGCTTTCTTT. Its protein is CASSWDTMNTEAFF.

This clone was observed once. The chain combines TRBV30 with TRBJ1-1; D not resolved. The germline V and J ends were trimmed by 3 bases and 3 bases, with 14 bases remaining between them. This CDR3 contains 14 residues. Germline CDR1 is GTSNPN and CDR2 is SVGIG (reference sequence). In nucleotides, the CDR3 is TGTGCCTGGAGCCCTGGGGTGGGTGACACTGAAGCTTTCTTT. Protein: CAWSPGVGDTEAFF.

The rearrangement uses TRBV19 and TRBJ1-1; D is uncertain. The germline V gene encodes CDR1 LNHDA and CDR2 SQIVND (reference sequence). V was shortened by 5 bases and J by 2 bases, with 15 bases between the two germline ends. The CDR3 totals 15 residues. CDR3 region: CASSVTGTVNTEAFF. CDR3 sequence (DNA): TGTGCCAGTAGTGTCACGGGCACAGTAAACACTGAAGCTTTCTTT.

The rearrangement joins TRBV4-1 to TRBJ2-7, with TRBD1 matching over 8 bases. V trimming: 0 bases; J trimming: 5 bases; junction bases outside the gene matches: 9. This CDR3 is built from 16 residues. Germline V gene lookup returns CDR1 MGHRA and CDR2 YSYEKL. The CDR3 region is CASSQERPTGEDEQYF. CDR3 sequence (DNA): TGCGCCAGCAGCCAAGAAAGACCGACAGGGGAAGACGAGCAGTACTTC.

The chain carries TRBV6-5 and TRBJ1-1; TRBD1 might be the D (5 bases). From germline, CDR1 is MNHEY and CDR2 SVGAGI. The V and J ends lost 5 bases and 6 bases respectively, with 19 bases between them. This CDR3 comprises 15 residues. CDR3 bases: TGTGCCAGCAGTCCGGGACGAGGGTTTGACGCTGAAGCTTTCTTT. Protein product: CASSPGRGFDAEAFF.

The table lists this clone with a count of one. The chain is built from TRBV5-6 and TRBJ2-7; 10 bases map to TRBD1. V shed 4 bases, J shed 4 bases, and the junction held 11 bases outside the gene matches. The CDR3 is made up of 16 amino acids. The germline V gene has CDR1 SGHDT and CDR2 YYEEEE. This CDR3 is CASSGRDRGVWYEQYF. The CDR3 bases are TGTGCCAGCAGCGGAAGGGACAGGGGAGTGTGGTACGAGCAGTACTTC. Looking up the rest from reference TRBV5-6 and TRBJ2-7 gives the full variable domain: DAGVTQSPTHLIKTRGQQVTLRCSPKSGHDTVSWYQQALGQGPQFIFQYYEEEERQRGNFPDRFSGHQFPNYSSELNVNALLLGDSALYLCASSGRDRGVWYEQYFGPGTRLTVT.

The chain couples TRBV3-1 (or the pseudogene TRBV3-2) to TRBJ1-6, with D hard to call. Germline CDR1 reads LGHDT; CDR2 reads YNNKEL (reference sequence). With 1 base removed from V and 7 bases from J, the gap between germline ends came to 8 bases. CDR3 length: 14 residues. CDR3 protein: CASSQAWTNSPLHF. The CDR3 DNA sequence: TGTGCCAGCAGCCAAGCCTGGACGAATTCACCCCTCCACTTT.